This T cell receptor beta chain was identified in a study of control samples from healthy donors and cancer patients. Germline CDR1 and CDR2: SGHNT and YYREEE (reference sequence). The CDR3 is made up of 15 amino acids. J was trimmed by 5 bases and V by 5 bases; bases with no gene match: 8. Only in-frame clones appear in the TCRdb table, and some are missing; sequencing was by immunoSEQ multiplex PCR. The sample comprises over 100,000 clones, around 90% of which are singletons, and 2% to 3% rests with the top ten. Input material: blood. The J gene is TRBJ2-5, the V gene TRBV5-4; the match to TRBD2 covers 11 bases. The TCR was taken from a man aged 35-49 years in good health. CDR3 loop: CASRSGLAASETQYF. The CDR3 DNA reads as TGTGCCAGCAGATCGGGACTAGCGGCCAGCGAGACCCAGTACTTC.